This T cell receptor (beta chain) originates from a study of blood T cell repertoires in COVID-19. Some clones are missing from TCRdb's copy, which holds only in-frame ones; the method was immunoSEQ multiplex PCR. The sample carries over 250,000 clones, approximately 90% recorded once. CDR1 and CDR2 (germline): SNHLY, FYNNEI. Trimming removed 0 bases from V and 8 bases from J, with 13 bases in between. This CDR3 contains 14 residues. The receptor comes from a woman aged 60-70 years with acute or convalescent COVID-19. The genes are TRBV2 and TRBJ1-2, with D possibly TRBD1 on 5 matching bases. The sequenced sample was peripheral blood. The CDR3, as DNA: TGTGCCAGCAGTGAAGCGCTCAGGGCTGGAGGCTACACCTTC. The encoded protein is CASSEALRAGGYTF. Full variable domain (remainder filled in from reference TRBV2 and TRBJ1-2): EPEVTQTPSHQVTQMGQEVILRCVPISNHLYFYWYRQILGQKVEFLVSFYNNEISEKSEIFDDQFSVERPDGSNFTLKIRSTKLEDSAMYFCASSEALRAGGYTFGSGTRLTVV.